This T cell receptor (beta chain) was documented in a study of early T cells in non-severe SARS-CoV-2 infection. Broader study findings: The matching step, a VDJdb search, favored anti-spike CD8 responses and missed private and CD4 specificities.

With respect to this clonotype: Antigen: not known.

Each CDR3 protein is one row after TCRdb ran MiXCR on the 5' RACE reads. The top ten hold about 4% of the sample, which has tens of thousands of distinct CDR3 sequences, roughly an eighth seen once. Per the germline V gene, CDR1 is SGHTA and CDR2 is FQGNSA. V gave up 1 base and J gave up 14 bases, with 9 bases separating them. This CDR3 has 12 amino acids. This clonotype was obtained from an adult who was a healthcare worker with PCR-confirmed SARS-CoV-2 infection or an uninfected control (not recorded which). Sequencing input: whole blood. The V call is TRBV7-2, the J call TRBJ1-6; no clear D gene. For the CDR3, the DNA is TGTGCCAGCAGCTTAGACAAAGGGTCCCTCCACTTT. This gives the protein CASSLDKGSLHF.